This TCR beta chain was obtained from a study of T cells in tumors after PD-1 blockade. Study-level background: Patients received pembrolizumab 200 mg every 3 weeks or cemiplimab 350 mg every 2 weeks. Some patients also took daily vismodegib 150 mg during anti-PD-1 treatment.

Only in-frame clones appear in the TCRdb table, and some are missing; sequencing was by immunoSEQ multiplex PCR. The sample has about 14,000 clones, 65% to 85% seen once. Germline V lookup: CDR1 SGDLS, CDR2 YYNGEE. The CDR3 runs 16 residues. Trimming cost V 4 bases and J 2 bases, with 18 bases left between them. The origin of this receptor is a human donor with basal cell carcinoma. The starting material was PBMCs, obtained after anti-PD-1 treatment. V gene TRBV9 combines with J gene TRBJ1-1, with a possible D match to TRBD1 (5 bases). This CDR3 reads CASSPVGTNSNTEAFF. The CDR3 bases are TGTGCCAGCAGCCCCGTTGGGACCAATAGCAACACTGAAGCTTTCTTT.